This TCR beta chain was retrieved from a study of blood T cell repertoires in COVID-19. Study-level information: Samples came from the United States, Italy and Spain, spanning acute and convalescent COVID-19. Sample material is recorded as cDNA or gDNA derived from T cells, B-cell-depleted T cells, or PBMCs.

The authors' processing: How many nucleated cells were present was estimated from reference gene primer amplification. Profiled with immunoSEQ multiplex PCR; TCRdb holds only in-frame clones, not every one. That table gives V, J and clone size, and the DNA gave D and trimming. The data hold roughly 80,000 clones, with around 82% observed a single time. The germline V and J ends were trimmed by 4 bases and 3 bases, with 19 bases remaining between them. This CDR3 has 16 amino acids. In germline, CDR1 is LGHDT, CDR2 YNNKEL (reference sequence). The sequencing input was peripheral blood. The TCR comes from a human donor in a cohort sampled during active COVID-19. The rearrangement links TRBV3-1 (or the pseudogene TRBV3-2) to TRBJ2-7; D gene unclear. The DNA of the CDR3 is TGTGCCAGCAGCCTCCCTCGCGGCTCTCCCCGCTACGAGCAGTACTTC. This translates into CASSLPRGSPRYEQYF.